This is a list of T cell receptor beta chains from one sample in a study of T cell responses to AZD1222 COVID-19 vaccine. Method: immunoSEQ multiplex PCR; TCRdb's copy keeps in-frame clones and lacks some. Listed are about 140,000 clones; approximately 2% falls within the top ten. Sequencing input: peripheral blood. The receptor set was obtained from an adult in good health. The CDR3 runs from the conserved cysteine through the conserved F or W. D genes are given only for firm matches.

d_gene,v_gene,j_gene,CDR3aa,CDR3nt
-,TRBV11-2,TRBJ2-1,CASSLVHEQFF,TGTGCCAGCAGCTTAGTCCATGAGCAGTTCTTC
TRBD1,TRBV6-6,TRBJ2-7,CASSRGQGELYEQYF,TGTGCCAGCAGCCGCGGACAGGGCGAACTATACGAGCAGTACTTC
TRBD2,TRBV19,TRBJ2-3,CASSRTSAMSDTQYF,TGTGCCAGTAGCCGGACTAGCGCAATGTCAGATACGCAGTATTTT
TRBD1,TRBV5-1,TRBJ2-7,CASSLATGEAYEQYF,TGCGCCAGCAGCTTGGCGACAGGGGAGGCCTACGAGCAGTACTTC
-,TRBV28,TRBJ2-4,CASMGAKNIQYF,TGTGCCAGCATGGGAGCCAAAAACATTCAGTACTTC
-,TRBV15,TRBJ1-3,CATSREAGATGNTIYF,TGTGCCACCAGCAGAGAGGCGGGGGCTACTGGAAACACCATATATTTT
-,TRBV5-1,TRBJ2-3,CASSFSTDTQYF,TGCGCCAGCAGCTTTAGCACAGATACGCAGTATTTT
TRBD1,TRBV5-1,TRBJ2-2,CASSAPGGRELFF,TGCGCCAGCAGCGCCCCAGGGGGCCGGGAGCTGTTTTTT
-,TRBV5-1,TRBJ2-1,CASRSGTATYNEQFF,TGCGCCAGCAGGTCCGGGACGGCGACTTACAATGAGCAGTTCTTC
-,TRBV6-6,TRBJ2-3,CASSKWGDTDTQYF,TGTGCCAGCAGTAAATGGGGGGACACAGATACGCAGTATTTT
-,TRBV18,TRBJ1-6,CASSPPPGIGGNSPLHF,TGTGCCAGCTCACCACCACCAGGCATCGGAGGTAATTCACCCCTCCACTTT
-,TRBV7-2,TRBJ2-5,CASSPRRGGPEETQYF,TGTGCCAGCAGCCCCAGAAGGGGGGGCCCGGAGGAGACCCAGTACTTC
-,TRBV3-1/TRBV3-2,TRBJ1-2,CASSQGWGPGGYTF,TGTGCCAGCAGCCAAGGTTGGGGACCAGGTGGCTACACCTTC
-,TRBV27,TRBJ1-6,CASSTLTEGVSSPLHF,TGTGCCAGCAGCACCCTCACGGAGGGCGTAAGTTCACCCCTCCACTTT
-,TRBV3-1/TRBV3-2,TRBJ2-5,CASSQGLKETQYF,TGTGCCAGCAGCCAAGGGCTAAAAGAGACCCAGTACTTC
TRBD1,TRBV27,TRBJ1-5,CASSQTTGGSNQPQHF,TGTGCCAGCAGTCAGACGACAGGGGGCAGCAATCAGCCCCAGCATTTT
-,TRBV18,TRBJ1-4,CASSPLSAATNEKLFF,TGTGCCAGCTCACCTCTTTCGGCGGCAACTAATGAAAAACTGTTTTTT
TRBD1,TRBV5-4,TRBJ1-2,CASSLSGQVHYTF,TGTGCCAGCAGCTTGTCCGGACAGGTTCACTACACCTTC
-,TRBV18,TRBJ2-5,CASSPSLVIRQETQYF,TGTGCCAGCTCACCATCACTAGTAATTCGCCAAGAGACCCAGTACTTC
-,TRBV6-1,TRBJ2-1,CASSDSGPYYNEQFF,TGTGCCAGCAGTGATTCGGGACCATACTACAATGAGCAGTTCTTC
-,TRBV5-4,TRBJ2-7,CASRLTLSSYEQYF,TGTGCCAGCCGCCTCACCCTGAGCTCCTACGAGCAGTACTTC
-,TRBV6-2/TRBV6-3,TRBJ1-5,CASSYGGRDQPQHF,TGTGCCAGCAGTTACGGCGGCAGGGATCAGCCCCAGCATTTT
TRBD1,TRBV28,TRBJ1-2,CASRQTGIYGYTF,TGTGCCAGCAGGCAGACAGGGATCTATGGCTACACCTTC
TRBD2,TRBV19,TRBJ2-3,CASSSPLAGGLDTQYF,TGTGCCAGTAGTTCCCCCCTAGCGGGGGGGCTGGATACGCAGTATTTT
TRBD2,TRBV6-5,TRBJ2-5,CASSFGTSGGGTQYF,TGTGCCAGCAGTTTCGGGACTAGCGGGGGTGGGACCCAGTACTTC
-,TRBV7-2,TRBJ1-2,CASSLEYSRAAGGYTF,TGTGCCAGCAGCTTAGAGTATAGTAGGGCTGCTGGTGGCTACACCTTC
TRBD2,TRBV7-3,TRBJ2-5,CASSLGGSGPTGTQYF,TGTGCCAGCAGCTTAGGAGGTAGCGGGCCAACGGGAACCCAGTACTTC
-,TRBV30,TRBJ2-7,CAWSVRRGHEQYF,TGTGCCTGGAGTGTACGACGGGGCCACGAGCAGTACTTC
TRBD2,TRBV30,TRBJ2-1,CAWSVRGLAGPYNEQFF,TGTGCCTGGAGTGTAAGGGGACTAGCGGGACCCTACAATGAGCAGTTCTTC
-,TRBV6-7,TRBJ1-2,CASSTLDRLWNYGYTF,TGTGCCAGCAGTACCCTCGACAGGTTATGGAACTATGGCTACACCTTC
TRBD1,TRBV5-1,TRBJ1-2,CASSQGQGAMYGYTF,TGCGCCAGCAGCCAAGGACAGGGGGCAATGTATGGCTACACCTTC
TRBD1,TRBV4-3,TRBJ2-7,CASSQDRGREQYF,TGCGCCAGCAGCCAAGACAGGGGGCGAGAGCAGTACTTC
-,TRBV9,TRBJ2-1,CASSGGTDYNEQFF,TGTGCCAGCAGCGGCGGGACGGACTACAATGAGCAGTTCTTC
-,TRBV19,TRBJ1-2,CASSILKPGRNYGYTF,TGTGCCAGTAGTATCCTTAAACCGGGCCGAAACTATGGCTACACCTTC
TRBD1,TRBV6-5,TRBJ1-1,CASKGTGITEAFF,TGTGCCAGCAAGGGGACAGGGATCACTGAAGCTTTCTTT
TRBD1,TRBV11-3,TRBJ2-5,CASSTYRDSKTQYF,TGTGCCAGCAGCACCTACCGGGACAGTAAGACCCAGTACTTC
TRBD1,TRBV5-1,TRBJ2-1,CASSRGQGGWNEQFF,TGCGCCAGCAGCCGGGGACAGGGAGGTTGGAATGAGCAGTTCTTC
TRBD1,TRBV27,TRBJ1-1,CASSNRGQKNTEAFF,TGTGCCAGCAGTAATAGGGGACAGAAGAACACTGAAGCTTTCTTT
TRBD1,TRBV11-3,TRBJ1-1,CASSWTGVTEAFF,TGTGCCAGCAGCTGGACAGGGGTCACTGAAGCTTTCTTT
TRBD1,TRBV6-2/TRBV6-3,TRBJ1-5,CASSYLRTGPQPQHF,TGTGCCAGCAGTTACCTTCGGACAGGGCCCCAGCCCCAGCATTTT